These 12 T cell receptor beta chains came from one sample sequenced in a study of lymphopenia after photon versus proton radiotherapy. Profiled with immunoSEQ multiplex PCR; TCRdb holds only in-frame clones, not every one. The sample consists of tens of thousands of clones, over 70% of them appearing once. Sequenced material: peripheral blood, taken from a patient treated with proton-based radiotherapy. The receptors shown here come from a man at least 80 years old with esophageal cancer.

The CDR3 DNA is TGTGCCAGCAGCTTTCAACCGGGAAAAAACATTCAGTACTTC. Its translation: CASSFQPGKNIQYF. This chain uses TRBV7-2 with TRBJ2-4; possibly TRBD2 for D (5 bases). Germline CDR1 is SGHTA and CDR2 is FQGNSA. The CDR3 covers 14 residues. V lost 3 bases to trimming and J lost 4 bases, with 10 bases between them.

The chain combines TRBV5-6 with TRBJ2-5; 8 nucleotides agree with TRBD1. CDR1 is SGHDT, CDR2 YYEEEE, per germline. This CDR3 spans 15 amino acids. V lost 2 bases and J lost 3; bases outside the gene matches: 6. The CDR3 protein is CASSLPPGQEETQYF. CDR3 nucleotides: TGTGCCAGCAGCTTACCTCCGGGACAGGAAGAGACCCAGTACTTC. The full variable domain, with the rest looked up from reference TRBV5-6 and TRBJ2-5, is DAGVTQSPTHLIKTRGQQVTLRCSPKSGHDTVSWYQQALGQGPQFIFQYYEEEERQRGNFPDRFSGHQFPNYSSELNVNALLLGDSALYLCASSLPPGQEETQYFGPGTRLLVL.

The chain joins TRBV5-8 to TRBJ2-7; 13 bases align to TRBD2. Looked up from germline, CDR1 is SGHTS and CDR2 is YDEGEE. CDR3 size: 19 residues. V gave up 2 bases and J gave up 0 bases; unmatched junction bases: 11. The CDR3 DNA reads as TGTGCCAGCAGCTTATCTTTCGGACTAGCGGGAGCGAGCTCCTACGAGCAGTACTTC. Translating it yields CASSLSFGLAGASSYEQYF.

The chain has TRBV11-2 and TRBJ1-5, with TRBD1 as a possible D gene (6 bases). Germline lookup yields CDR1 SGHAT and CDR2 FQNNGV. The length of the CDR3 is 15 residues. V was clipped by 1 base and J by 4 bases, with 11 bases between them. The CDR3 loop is CASSLAGEGNQPQHF. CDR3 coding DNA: TGTGCCAGCAGCTTAGCAGGGGAAGGGAATCAGCCCCAGCATTTT.

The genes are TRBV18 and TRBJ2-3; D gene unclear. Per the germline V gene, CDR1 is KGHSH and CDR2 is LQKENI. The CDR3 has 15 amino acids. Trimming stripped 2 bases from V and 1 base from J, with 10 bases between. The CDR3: CASSPGLWGTDTQYF. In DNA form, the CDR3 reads TGTGCCAGCTCACCAGGGCTTTGGGGCACAGATACGCAGTATTTT.

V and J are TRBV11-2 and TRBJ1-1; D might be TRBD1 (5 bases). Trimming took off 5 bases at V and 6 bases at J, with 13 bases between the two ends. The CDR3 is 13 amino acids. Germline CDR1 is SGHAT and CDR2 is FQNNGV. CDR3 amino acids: CASSRTWDPEAFF. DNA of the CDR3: TGTGCCAGCAGCCGAACTTGGGACCCTGAAGCTTTCTTT. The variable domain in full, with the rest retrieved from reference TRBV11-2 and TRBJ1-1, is EAGVAQSPRYKIIEKRQSVAFWCNPISGHATLYWYQQILGQGPKLLIQFQNNGVVDDSQLPKDRFSAERLKGVDSTLKIQPAKLEDSAVYLCASSRTWDPEAFFGQGTRLTVV.

The CDR3 region has the DNA TGCGCCAGCAGCTTGGCCGGGGAAGGCCGATTTCATTACGAGCAGTACTTC. Translated: CASSLAGEGRFHYEQYF. V and J are TRBV5-1 and TRBJ2-7; possibly TRBD2 for D (5 bases). Trimming pared 0 bases from V and 4 bases from J, leaving 20 bases between. The CDR3 totals 17 residues. Germline values: CDR1 SGHRS, CDR2 YFSETQ. Drawing the rest from reference TRBV5-1 and TRBJ2-7, the complete variable domain is KAGVTQTPRYLIKTRGQQVTLSCSPISGHRSVSWYQQTPGQGLQFLFEYFSETQRNKGNFPGRFSGRQFSNSRSEMNVSTLELGDSALYLCASSLAGEGRFHYEQYFGPGTRLTVT.

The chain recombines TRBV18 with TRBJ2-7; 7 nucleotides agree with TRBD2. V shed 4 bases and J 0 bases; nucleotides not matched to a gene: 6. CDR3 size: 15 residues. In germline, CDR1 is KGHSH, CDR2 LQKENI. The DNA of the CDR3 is TGTGCCAGCTCACGTGGGGGGGGGAGCTCCTACGAGCAGTACTTC. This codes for CASSRGGGSSYEQYF.

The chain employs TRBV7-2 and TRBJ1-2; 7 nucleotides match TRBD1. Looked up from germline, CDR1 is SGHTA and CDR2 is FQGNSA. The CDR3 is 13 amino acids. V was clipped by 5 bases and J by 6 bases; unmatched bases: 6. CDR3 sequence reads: CASSMDRRNGYTF. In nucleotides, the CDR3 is TGTGCCAGCAGCATGGACAGGCGGAATGGCTACACCTTC.

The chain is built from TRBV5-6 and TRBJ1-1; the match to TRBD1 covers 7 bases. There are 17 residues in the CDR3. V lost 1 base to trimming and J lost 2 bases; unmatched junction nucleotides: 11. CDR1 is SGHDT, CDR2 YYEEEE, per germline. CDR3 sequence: CASSLSSWDRYNTEAFF. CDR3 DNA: TGTGCCAGCAGCTTGTCTAGTTGGGACAGATATAACACTGAAGCTTTCTTT.

The CDR3 sequence is CASRDTGELFF. The CDR3 region has the DNA TGTGCCAGCAGGGACACCGGGGAGCTGTTTTTT. The rearrangement links TRBV6-5 to TRBJ2-2; D uncertain. V lost 6 bases and J lost 3, with 2 bases in between. The germline V gene encodes CDR1 MNHEY and CDR2 SVGAGI. CDR3 length: 11 amino acids.

This chain's CDR3 is CASSPTGQSMGGTF. CDR3 in DNA: TGTGCCAGCTCACCTACCGGACAGTCCATGGGAGGCACCTTC. The chain carries TRBV18 and TRBJ1-2; maybe TRBD1 (6 bases). This CDR3 is 14 amino acids long. V was shortened by 3 bases and J by 13 bases, with 21 bases between the two germline ends. Germline CDR1 reads KGHSH; CDR2 reads LQKENI.